This T cell receptor beta chain is from a study of blood T cell repertoires in COVID-19. The overall study: COVID-19 samples, acute and convalescent, were from the United States, Italy and Spain. The cDNA or gDNA used as material had been derived from T cells, B-cell-depleted T cells, or PBMCs.

This CDR3 comprises 14 residues. CDR1 is MNHEY and CDR2 is SMNVEV in the germline V gene (reference sequence). V lost 5 bases and J 6 bases, leaving 16 bases between the germline ends. Per the original methods: Cell counts per sample came from amplifying reference gene primers. Repertoires were generated with immunoSEQ multiplex PCR, while TCRdb's copy carries only in-frame clones and drops some. Clone size and V and J calls were adopted from that table, with D and trimming inferred from the DNA. The table records 25,000 to 40,000 clones, around 93% of them present only once. This receptor was obtained from a human donor in a cohort sampled during active COVID-19. The rearrangement links TRBV27 to TRBJ1-1; TRBD1 might be the D (6 bases). Source material: peripheral blood. The CDR3 region is CASSLGTQGAEAFF. CDR3 coding DNA: TGTGCCAGCAGTCTAGGGACACAGGGAGCTGAAGCTTTCTTT.